This T cell receptor (beta chain) stems from a study of blood T cell repertoires in COVID-19. Across the whole study: PBMCs, B-cell-depleted T cells, or T cells were the source of the cDNA or gDNA that made up the material.

This clone was observed once. Germline V gives CDR1 SNHLY, CDR2 FYNNEI. This CDR3 has 12 residues. With 9 bases clipped from V and 5 bases from J, the junction kept 6 bases outside the gene matches. Methods used by the authors: Estimated nucleated cell counts came from reference gene primer amplification. Method: immunoSEQ multiplex PCR; TCRdb's copy keeps in-frame clones and lacks some. D and trimming come from the DNA, and the V and J calls and clone size come from that table. The sample consists of some 120,000 clones, around 85% of them appearing once. The rearrangement uses TRBV2 and TRBJ1-1; TRBD1 matches at 7 bases. Sequencing used peripheral blood. The sequence was collected from a woman between 45 and 60 years old who had recovered from COVID-19. The DNA for the CDR3 is TGTGCCAGTCGACAGGGAGGAACTGAAGCTTTCTTT. Residues: CASRQGGTEAFF.